This T cell receptor beta chain comes out of a study of regulatory T cells (dated 2018 in TCRdb). About the full investigation: T-cell receptor beta repertoires of sorted regulatory, conventional CD4+ and CD8+ T cells were compared between CD3G-deficient patients and healthy controls. The research as a whole found: Patient repertoires showed restricted unique TRB V-J pairs and skewed V and J gene usage, most marked in regulatory T cells. Compared with control CD8+ cells, CD8+ T cells derived from patients showed a nonsignificant trend toward reduced Shannon entropy.

Reading from cysteine to phenylalanine, the CDR3 counts 13 amino acids. Of all the DNA, just the CDR3 is kept, 39 bases in frame from base 1. The germline ends are 14 bases apart after V is trimmed by 8 bases and J by 1 base. CDR1 is given as GTSNPN and CDR2 as SVGIG, both from the germline V gene (reference sequence). The multiplex PCR relied on 52 forward TRBV primers and 13 reverse TRBJ primers, and amplification bias was corrected through assay-based and computational methods. Within the immunoSEQ assay, multiplex PCR amplified rearranged TRB loci from genomic DNA. An Illumina HiSeq platform was used to sequence the TRB amplicons. Per the original workflow: Custom algorithms error-filtered the raw sequences and aligned them to reference gene sequences, after which the immunoSEQ online tools were used for analysis. Productive and nonproductive TRB rearrangement frequencies were evaluated among both unique and total sequences. For TRB CDR3 positions 6 and 7, hydrophobicity together with amino acid composition served as the basis for assessing self-reactivity potential. For group comparisons, t tests, Mann-Whitney tests or two-way ANOVA were performed in Prism software. TCRdb mirrors the immuneACCESS table, restricted to in-frame sequences. Some clones are absent from its copies; in checked studies, under half trace to an unresolved V gene, and the reason for the others is unknown. Clonal size and the V and J genes are those of that table, whereas D and trimming came from the DNA. The sample contains roughly 15,000 clones, 80% to 95% of them found a single time. Clones ranked in the top ten supply roughly a third of the sample.

All CD3G-deficient patients had evidence of autoimmunity, which was more severe in two of the patients. Patients ranged from 2 to 39 years of age at testing and had reduced naive and increased memory CD4+ and CD8+ T-cell proportions. The patient group comprised 5 or 6 individuals with CD3G deficiency. Patient samples and clinical data came from an international physician network spanning the United States, Europe and Asia. Peripheral blood mononuclear cells were isolated by Ficoll density separation. CD3+ CD8+ CD4- T cells were isolated on a FACSAria cell sorter. In the case of this clone: The target of this receptor is not known. No base quality values were provided; no much bigger clone lies one nucleotide off.

The rearrangement joined TRBV30 to TRBJ1-1, with the D gene not clear enough to name. The source is a person aged 18-30 years with CD3G deficiency. The sample consisted of CD8+ T cells sorted from blood. In nucleotides, the sequence is TGTGCCGGACGGGGTTTGGAGAACACTGAAGCTTTCTTT. Its coded protein is CAGRGLENTEAFF.